The 28 T cell receptor beta chains in this list originate from one sample, sequenced in a study of blood T cell repertoires in COVID-19. The repertoire was sequenced with immunoSEQ multiplex PCR; TCRdb's copy has only in-frame clones and lacks some. The sample has approximately 110,000 clones, 86% seen once; the top ten hold over 4.5%. Sequencing was performed on peripheral blood. Source of these receptors: a human donor in a cohort sampled during active COVID-19.

The chain links TRBV6-2 or TRBV6-3 to TRBJ2-7, with 7 bases lining up with TRBD2. From germline, CDR1 is MNHEY and CDR2 SVGEGT. This CDR3 spans 14 amino acids. V dropped 2 bases and J dropped 7; count of bases not matched to a gene: 8. CDR3: CASSYGLGGDEQYF. The CDR3 DNA follows: TGTGCCAGCAGTTACGGCCTGGGAGGGGATGAGCAGTACTTC.

The rearrangement joins TRBV30 to TRBJ1-5; 9 nucleotides line up with TRBD1. The J segment lost 4 bases and the V segment lost 4 bases, leaving 5 bases of the junction unmatched. CDR1 and CDR2 (germline): GTSNPN, SVGIG (reference sequence). This CDR3 comprises 14 residues. CDR3 in DNA: TGTGCCTGGATGGACAGGGGTGGAAATCAGCCCCAGCATTTT. Its protein product is CAWMDRGGNQPQHF.

Comment on this clone: The same CDR3 is also encoded by other DNA sequences in this sample. The chain is built from TRBV9 and TRBJ1-4; a possible D gene is TRBD1 (6 bases). V lost 0 bases and J lost 5, with 8 bases in between. This CDR3 region has 14 residues. Looked up from germline, CDR1 is SGDLS and CDR2 is YYNGEE. CDR3 DNA sequence: TGTGCCAGCAGCGTAGGGGGGCCAAATGAAAAACTGTTTTTT. Protein sequence: CASSVGGPNEKLFF.

This rearrangement joins TRBV5-6 to TRBJ2-7; D might be TRBD2 (5 bases). The CDR3 runs to 14 residues. Looked up from germline, CDR1 is SGHDT and CDR2 is YYEEEE. Trimming removed 0 bases at V and 2 bases at J, with 9 bases between. The CDR3 loop reads CASSLVSVAYEQYF. The CDR3 DNA sequence: TGTGCCAGCAGCTTGGTTAGCGTTGCCTACGAGCAGTACTTC.

The J gene is TRBJ2-7, the V gene TRBV7-6; weak D call: TRBD1 (6 bases). The CDR3 covers 14 residues. Trimming took 3 bases from V and 3 from J, leaving 12 bases between them. Germline V lookup: CDR1 SGHVS, CDR2 FNYEAQ. The CDR3 region is CASSLKDSGYEQYF. For the CDR3, the DNA is TGTGCCAGCAGCTTGAAGGACAGTGGCTACGAGCAGTACTTC.

The sample holds a few counts of this clone. The chain joins TRBV18 to TRBJ2-3; 9 bases fit TRBD2. In germline, CDR1 is KGHSH, CDR2 LQKENI. The CDR3 loop spans 15 amino acids. J lost 0 bases, V lost 5 bases, and 3 bases had no gene match. The CDR3 protein is CASSLREGSTDTQYF. The CDR3, as DNA: TGTGCCAGCTCATTGCGGGAGGGCAGCACAGATACGCAGTATTTT.

The V gene is TRBV5-1, the J gene TRBJ2-5; 9 positions agree with TRBD2. The CDR3 length is 16 residues. V trimming: 0 bases; J trimming: 6 bases; junction bases outside the gene matches: 9. Germline CDR1 reads SGHRS; CDR2 reads YFSETQ. CDR3: CASSLGAGGPGQTQYF. In DNA form, the CDR3 reads TGCGCCAGCAGCTTGGGTGCGGGAGGGCCGGGCCAGACCCAGTACTTC.

This chain connects TRBV7-9 to TRBJ1-1, with 7 positions matching TRBD1. The length of the CDR3 is 14 residues. Germline V gene data show CDR1 as SEHNR and CDR2 as FQNEAQ (reference sequence). J lost 8 bases, V lost 3 bases, and 9 bases had no gene match. Here the CDR3 DNA reads TGTGCCAGCAGCTTGGTACCAGGGGGTTGGGAAGCTTTCTTT. Translating gives CASSLVPGGWEAFF.

This clone has just a few counts. This chain links TRBV6-5 with TRBJ2-7; D gene uncertain. The CDR3 sequence is 12 residues long. Trimming took 4 bases from V and 6 from J, leaving 10 bases between them. Germline values: CDR1 MNHEY, CDR2 SVGAGI. CDR3 sequence (DNA): TGTGCCAGCAGTTTAACAGTGGGCGAGCAGTACTTC. It specifies CASSLTVGEQYF.

The chain uses TRBV5-3 and TRBJ2-5; D unresolved. TRBV5-3 carries the ORF label, with uncertain function. The V end was cut by 4 bases, the J end by 5 bases, with 9 bases between. This CDR3 region has 12 residues. The CDR3 here is CARSRCRETQYF. The CDR3 nucleotides are TGTGCCAGAAGCCGCTGTCGGGAGACCCAGTACTTC.

This clone was observed a single time. The chain is built from TRBV30 and TRBJ1-2; D is possibly TRBD1 (6 bases). V lost 2 bases, J lost 4 bases, and 26 bases lay in between. Germline values: CDR1 GTSNPN, CDR2 SVGIG (reference sequence). CDR3 length equals 18 residues. CDR3 residues: CAWSKAGMAGVSIYGYTF. CDR3 nucleotide sequence: TGTGCCTGGAGTAAGGCCGGAATGGCAGGGGTTTCAATCTATGGCTACACCTTC.

This clone was seen just once. The rearrangement links TRBV2 to TRBJ2-5; TRBD2 aligns across 11 bases. The V segment lost 8 bases and the J segment 2 bases; nucleotides outside the gene matches: 7. CDR1 and CDR2 (germline): SNHLY, FYNNEI. The CDR3 totals 15 residues. CDR3 residues: CASSPRTSGQETQYF. CDR3 DNA sequence: TGTGCCAGCTCTCCCCGGACTAGCGGGCAAGAGACCCAGTACTTC.

The genes are TRBV7-9 and TRBJ1-1; perhaps TRBD1 as D (6 bases). The CDR3 covers 13 residues. V was pared by 4 bases and J by 1 base, with 7 bases between. Germline V lookup: CDR1 SEHNR, CDR2 FQNEAQ (reference sequence). The CDR3 is CASSSQGNTEAFF. In nucleotides, the CDR3 is TGTGCCAGCAGCTCACAGGGGAACACTGAAGCTTTCTTT.

This clone was picked up one time. The V and J genes are TRBV19 and TRBJ1-1; D is ambiguous. CDR3 length equals 15 residues. V was trimmed by 5 bases and J by 1 base, leaving 14 bases between them. From germline, CDR1 is LNHDA and CDR2 SQIVND (reference sequence). CDR3 region: CASSLTSTGNTEAFF. The CDR3, as DNA: TGTGCCAGTAGTCTCACGAGTACCGGGAACACTGAAGCTTTCTTT.

This chain uses TRBV9 with TRBJ2-1; perhaps TRBD2 as D (5 bases). The CDR3 loop spans 15 amino acids. CDR1 and CDR2 (germline): SGDLS, YYNGEE. The ends were cut back, 2 bases at V and 8 bases at J, with 17 bases in the middle. The CDR3 loop reads CASSVGRDVGYEQFF. In DNA form, the CDR3 reads TGTGCCAGCAGCGTTGGACGGGATGTTGGCTATGAGCAGTTCTTC.

This sequence joins TRBV9 and TRBJ1-2; maybe TRBD1 (6 bases). This CDR3 is 14 amino acids long. Germline V CDR1 and CDR2: SGDLS, YYNGEE. V lost 4 bases, J lost 4 bases, and 14 bases lay in between. CDR3 sequence: CASSPNRESYGYTF. The CDR3 nucleotides are TGTGCCAGCAGCCCAAACAGGGAAAGCTATGGCTACACCTTC.

The rearrangement links TRBV3-1 (or the pseudogene TRBV3-2) to TRBJ2-1; 9 bases line up with TRBD2. V was clipped by 2 bases and J by 5 bases; unmatched bases: 7. This CDR3 is 16 amino acids long. Germline CDR1 is LGHDT and CDR2 is YNNKEL (reference sequence). The CDR3 bases are TGTGCCAGCAGCCAAATTAGGCTAGCGGGGAACAATGAGCAGTTCTTC. It translates to CASSQIRLAGNNEQFF.

A few counts support this clone. The V gene is TRBV5-8, the J gene TRBJ1-1; possible D gene TRBD1, 5 bases. This CDR3 is 12 amino acids long. Germline V gene lookup returns CDR1 SGHTS and CDR2 YDEGEE. V was shortened by 8 bases and J by 7 bases, with 15 bases between the two germline ends. This chain's CDR3 is CARSHQGFEAFF. The CDR3 DNA sequence: TGTGCCAGGAGCCATCAGGGCTTTGAAGCTTTCTTT. The complete variable domain, with remaining parts taken from reference TRBV5-8 and TRBJ1-1, reads EAGVTQSPTHLIKTRGQQATLRCSPISGHTSVYWYQQALGLGLQFLLWYDEGEERNRGNFPPRFSGRQFPNYSSELNVNALELEDSALYLCARSHQGFEAFFGQGTRLTVV.

This clone was found once. The chain links TRBV13 to TRBJ1-4; D unclear. There are 14 residues in the CDR3. The V gene's germline CDR1 is PRHDT and CDR2 FYEKMQ (reference sequence). Between the trimmed V and J ends, which lost 2 bases and 4 bases, there was a span of 8 bases. The CDR3 coding sequence is TGTGCCAGCAGCTTACAGGAAAATAATGAAAAACTGTTTTTT. This encodes CASSLQENNEKLFF.

V gene TRBV18 combines with J gene TRBJ1-6; 10 bases match TRBD1. Germline V lookup: CDR1 KGHSH, CDR2 LQKENI. The V gene end was trimmed by 3 bases and the J gene end by 7 bases; junction bases not matched to a gene: 9. This CDR3 has 17 residues. DNA for the CDR3: TGTGCCAGCTCACCCCGACAGGGGGCGCAGGGGAATTCACCCCTCCACTTT. Translating gives CASSPRQGAQGNSPLHF.

The V and J genes are TRBV24-1 and TRBJ1-2; weak D call: TRBD1 (6 bases). The CDR3 extends over 13 amino acids. Germline V lookup: CDR1 KGHDR, CDR2 SFDVKD. V was clipped by 1 base and J by 8 bases, with 10 bases between them. In DNA, the CDR3 is TGTGCCACCAGTGATTTAAAGGGGGTAGGCTACACCTTC. Translation gives CATSDLKGVGYTF.

The chain employs TRBV20-1 and TRBJ2-7; TRBD2 is a possible D gene (6 bases). The CDR3 runs to 14 residues. Trimming stripped 3 bases from V and 7 bases from J, with 19 bases between. Germline loops: CDR1 DFQATT, CDR2 SNEGSKA (reference sequence). The CDR3 loop reads CSASHPFLGREQYF. DNA for the CDR3: TGCAGTGCTAGTCATCCTTTTCTGGGGAGGGAGCAGTACTTC.

The chain employs TRBV5-6 and TRBJ1-3, with D possibly being TRBD1 (5 bases). The CDR3 totals 15 residues. Germline values: CDR1 SGHDT, CDR2 YYEEEE. Between the trimmed V and J ends, which lost 0 bases and 5 bases, there was a span of 12 bases. The chain's CDR3 is CASSLAGGGRNTIYF. CDR3 bases: TGTGCCAGCAGCTTGGCCGGGGGAGGGAGAAACACCATATATTTT.

V is TRBV7-9 and J is TRBJ2-7, with TRBD1 matching over 10 bases. This CDR3 has 15 amino acids. CDR1 is SEHNR and CDR2 is FQNEAQ in the germline V gene (reference sequence). V dropped 5 bases and J dropped 4; count of bases not matched to a gene: 8. The CDR3 loop is CASSQPDRGRYEQYF. The CDR3 nucleotides are TGTGCCAGCAGCCAGCCGGACAGGGGGAGGTACGAGCAGTACTTC.

This sequence joins TRBV24-1 and TRBJ2-5; the D gene is possibly TRBD2 (5 bases). The germline V and J ends were trimmed by 6 bases and 6 bases, with 7 bases remaining between them. The CDR3 is 11 residues long. The germline gives CDR1 KGHDR, CDR2 SFDVKD. CDR3 sequence: CATSRGQTQYF. The CDR3 DNA reads as TGTGCCACCAGTCGGGGTCAGACCCAGTACTTC.

V and J are TRBV11-2 and TRBJ2-7; no clear D. V lost 1 base and J lost 2, with 6 bases in between. The CDR3 totals 13 residues. The germline gives CDR1 SGHAT, CDR2 FQNNGV. The CDR3 spells CASSLGPAYEQYF. DNA for the CDR3: TGTGCCAGCAGCTTAGGGCCAGCCTACGAGCAGTACTTC.

The CDR3 sequence is CASHTGGPTNSPLHF. In DNA form, the CDR3 reads TGTGCCAGCCATACGGGGGGCCCCACCAATTCACCCCTCCACTTT. The V and J genes are TRBV7-2 and TRBJ1-6; perhaps TRBD1 as D (6 bases). CDR1 and CDR2 from the germline V gene are SGHTA and FQGNSA. Trimming took off 8 bases at V and 7 bases at J, with 18 bases between the two ends. The CDR3 has 15 residues.

The chain couples TRBV30 to TRBJ2-1; 16 bases are shared with TRBD2. The CDR3 contains 18 residues. Germline lookup yields CDR1 GTSNPN and CDR2 SVGIG (reference sequence). V shed 2 bases, J shed 4 bases, and the junction held 8 bases outside the gene matches. This CDR3 reads CAWSIGTSGRALYNEQFF. CDR3 DNA: TGTGCCTGGAGTATTGGGACTAGCGGGAGGGCGCTGTACAATGAGCAGTTCTTC.